This T cell receptor (beta chain) was obtained from a study of blood T cells in healthy people across ages. CDR1 SNHLY and CDR2 FYNNEI come from the germline V gene. V lost 7 bases, J lost 8 bases, and 4 bases stayed unmatched. CDR3 length equals 14 residues. PBMCs were isolated at a quantity of at least 7 million per sample. Sample-barcoded 5' priming and a J-beta primer mix drove a second PCR of about 7 to 11 cycles. Every cDNA was tagged by a template-switch adaptor with 12 random nucleotides. TCRdb re-analysed the 5' RACE reads in MiXCR, keeping a single row per CDR3 protein. The sample shows some 1.1 million distinct CDR3 sequences, 35% to 40% of them seen only once.

Sequenced sample: blood. The sequence came from a man between 18 and 29 years old in good health. This chain joins TRBV2 and TRBJ1-6; the match to TRBD1 covers 11 bases. The DNA of the CDR3 is TGTGCCAGCAATCCGGGACAGGGGGATTCACCCCTCCACTTT. It encodes CASNPGQGDSPLHF.